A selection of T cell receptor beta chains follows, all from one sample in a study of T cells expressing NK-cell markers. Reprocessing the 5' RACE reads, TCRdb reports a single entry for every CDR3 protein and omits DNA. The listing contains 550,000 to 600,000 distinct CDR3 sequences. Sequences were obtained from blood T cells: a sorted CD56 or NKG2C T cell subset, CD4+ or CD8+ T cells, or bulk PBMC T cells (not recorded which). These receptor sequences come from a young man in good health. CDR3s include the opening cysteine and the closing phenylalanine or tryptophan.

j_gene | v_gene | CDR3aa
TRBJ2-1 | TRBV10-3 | CAISKSGQPNEQFF
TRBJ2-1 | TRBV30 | CACYSDEYNEQFF
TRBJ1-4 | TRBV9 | CASSVTQGSEKLFF
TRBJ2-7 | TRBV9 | CASSVGGTRTEEQYF
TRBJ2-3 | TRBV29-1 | CSVEGGRGSTDTQYF
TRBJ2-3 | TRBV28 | CASSFTGVDTDTQYF
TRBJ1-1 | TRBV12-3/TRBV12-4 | CASIRGQMNTEAFF
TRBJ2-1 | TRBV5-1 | CASSGTSGNEQFF
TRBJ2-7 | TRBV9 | CASSVALVGEQYF
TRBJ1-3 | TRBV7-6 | CASSLAPEGVGNTIYF
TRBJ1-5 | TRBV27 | CASSSFRGDNQPQHF